Listed below are T cell receptor beta chains from one sample, sequenced in a study of blood T cells in healthy people across ages. TCRdb re-called the 5' RACE reads with MiXCR, one entry per CDR3 protein. The table has approximately 810,000 distinct CDR3 sequences, under 40% seen once. Sequencing was done on a sample of blood. The origin of the receptors is a man aged 18 to 29 in good health. The CDR3 runs from the conserved cysteine through the conserved F or W. The D gene is left open where the match is weak. Clone size, where shown, is once, few, many, or a class for clones that have expanded.

>NA|few|TRBJ2-5|TRBV29-1
TGCAGCGTTGCAAGACTAGGCCGTAGAGAGACCCAGTACTTC
CSVARLGRRETQYF
>TRBD1|NA|TRBJ1-1|TRBV6-6
TGTGCCAGCAGTCCACCCGGACAGGGTATTGGTGAAGCTTTCTTT
CASSPPGQGIGEAFF
>NA|NA|TRBJ2-7|TRBV20-1
TGCAGTGCTAGAGATCCCGGGCTCACGCAGTACAATGAGCAGTACTTC
CSARDPGLTQYNEQYF
>NA|many|TRBJ2-7|TRBV20-1
TGCAGTGCTAGAGATCACCGTTCCGAGCAGTACTTC
CSARDHRSEQYF
>NA|NA|TRBJ2-2|TRBV5-6
TGTGCCAGCAGCCCGCCGCCTGGGCAGGTCACCGGGGAGCTGTTTTTT
CASSPPPGQVTGELFF
>NA|few|TRBJ2-5|TRBV5-1
TGCGCCAGCAGCCCGTCGGAGACGAAAGAGACCCAGTACTTC
CASSPSETKETQYF
>NA|NA|TRBJ2-3|TRBV12-3/TRBV12-4
TGTGCCAGCAGTTCGACTAGAGGGGTGGGAGATACGCAGTATTTT
CASSSTRGVGDTQYF
>NA|NA|TRBJ2-5|TRBV6-5
TGTGCCAGCAGTTCCCACTCCCAAGAGACCCAGTACTTC
CASSSHSQETQYF
>NA|few|TRBJ1-4|TRBV15
TGTGCCACCAGCGGGGCTGGGACTAATGAAAAACTGTTTTTT
CATSGAGTNEKLFF
>NA|few|TRBJ2-1|TRBV11-2
TGTGCCAGCAGCTTACGGGTGGCCGGACGTATTATGGAGCAGTTCTTC
CASSLRVAGRIMEQFF
>NA|NA|TRBJ2-1|TRBV6-5
TGTGCCAGCACCCGGGTCCCCTCGGTGAATGAGCAGTTCTTC
CASTRVPSVNEQFF
>NA|many|TRBJ1-1|TRBV10-3
TGTGCCATCAGTGAGTCGACTCTCCTTGTGACATCAGGGGCGAACACTGAAGCTTTCTTT
CAISESTLLVTSGANTEAFF
>NA|NA|TRBJ2-7|TRBV2
TGTGCCAGCAGGAGGACGGAGGCCTACGAGCAGTACTTC
CASRRTEAYEQYF
>NA|few|TRBJ1-1|TRBV15
TGTGCCACCAGCAGATACAGGGAGGGCACTGAAGCTTTCTTT
CATSRYREGTEAFF
>NA|NA|TRBJ2-7|TRBV12-3/TRBV12-4
TGTGCCAGCAGTCCCCCGGGTCATACTTGGGAGCAGTACTTC
CASSPPGHTWEQYF
>NA|NA|TRBJ1-1|TRBV7-2
TGTGCCAGCAGCTCTACCTTGACCCAGAGAGGGGTGAACACTGAAGCTTTCTTT
CASSSTLTQRGVNTEAFF
>NA|few|TRBJ2-7|TRBV20-1
TGCAGTGCTAGATCCCCGCGGGCCGGCTACGAGCAGTACTTC
CSARSPRAGYEQYF
>TRBD1|few|TRBJ1-5|TRBV7-2
TGTGCCAGCAGCTGGGTGACAGGGAGCGACCAGCCCCAGCATTTT
CASSWVTGSDQPQHF
>NA|NA|TRBJ1-5|TRBV20-1
TGCAGTGCCCTTGGGGGCCTCTATAGCAATCAGCCCCAGCATTTT
CSALGGLYSNQPQHF
>NA|NA|TRBJ1-1|TRBV5-1
TGCGCCAGCAGCTGGTCGGGCCGCACTGAAGCTTTCTTT
CASSWSGRTEAFF
>NA|NA|TRBJ2-3|TRBV5-1
TGCGCCAGCAGCTTGGCCGGGCGGACGGGCAGCACAGATACGCAGTATTTT
CASSLAGRTGSTDTQYF
>TRBD2|NA|TRBJ2-4|TRBV20-1
TGCAGTGCCCGACCGACTAGCGGTAACATTCAGTACTTC
CSARPTSGNIQYF
>NA|NA|TRBJ1-5|TRBV20-1
TGCAGTGCTGGGGTGGGGGGTGGGAGTCAGCCCCAGCATTTT
CSAGVGGGSQPQHF
>TRBD2|NA|TRBJ2-2|TRBV4-3
TGCGCCAGCAGCCAAGTAACGTTACGGGGGGCGAACACCGGGGAGCTGTTTTTT
CASSQVTLRGANTGELFF
>TRBD1|NA|TRBJ1-4|TRBV20-1
TGCAGTGCTAGGCCCCGGGACAGGGGTAGGGAAAAACTGTTTTTT
CSARPRDRGREKLFF
>NA|NA|TRBJ2-7|TRBV5-6
TGTGCCAGCAGCTTGGTCCGCACCTACGAGCAGTACTTC
CASSLVRTYEQYF
>NA|NA|TRBJ2-7|TRBV27
TGTGCCAGCAGTTTATCGATAGGCCTAGTCGAGCAGTACTTC
CASSLSIGLVEQYF
>NA|few|TRBJ2-7|TRBV5-1
TGCGCCAGTAGTTCCCCTAACTCTTCCTACGAGCAGTACTTC
CASSSPNSSYEQYF
>TRBD1|many|TRBJ2-4|TRBV29-1
TGCAGCGTTGAAAACCGGGACAGTGCGGCCAAAAACATTCAGTACTTC
CSVENRDSAAKNIQYF
>TRBD2|few|TRBJ2-1|TRBV4-3
TGCGCCAGCAGTCCTATCTCTAGCGGGGGGGCCAATGAGCAGTTCTTC
CASSPISSGGANEQFF
>NA|NA|TRBJ2-1|TRBV20-1
TGCAGTGCTAGAACCATAGCGACCGGAGGTGGGAATGAGCAGTTCTTC
CSARTIATGGGNEQFF
>TRBD1|few|TRBJ2-7|TRBV20-1
TGCAGTGCTGGACAGGGGGACCTCTACGAGCAGTACTTC
CSAGQGDLYEQYF
>TRBD1|NA|TRBJ2-7|TRBV28
TGTGCCAGCAGACCGGGACAGGGCCATCGGGAGCAGTACTTC
CASRPGQGHREQYF
>NA|NA|TRBJ2-2|TRBV5-5
TGTGCCAGCAGCTTGTATTCCGGGGAGCTGTTTTTT
CASSLYSGELFF
>TRBD1|NA|TRBJ1-3|TRBV20-1
TGCAGTGCTCCGGACAGGGGGCCCGGAAACACCATATATTTT
CSAPDRGPGNTIYF
>NA|many|TRBJ1-2|TRBV4-3
TGCGCCAGCAGCCACTACGGGATAGATGGCTACACCTTC
CASSHYGIDGYTF
>NA|many|TRBJ2-1|TRBV29-1
TGCAGCGTTGCCAATTTCGAGTACAATGAGCAGTTCTTC
CSVANFEYNEQFF
>NA|NA|TRBJ1-2|TRBV9
TGTGCCAGCAGCCTAACCAGGGGTAGCGCGGGCTACACCTTC
CASSLTRGSAGYTF
>TRBD2|NA|TRBJ2-1|TRBV11-2
TGTGCCAGCAGCACCTGGACTAGCGGGGGGGCTGAGGGGGAGCAGTTCTTC
CASSTWTSGGAEGEQFF
>NA|NA|TRBJ2-3|TRBV6-6
TGTGCCAGCAGGCGTAGGGCCGCCGGGGCGGATACGCAGTATTTT
CASRRRAAGADTQYF
>NA|many|TRBJ1-2|TRBV20-1
TGCAGTGCGCAGACTGGGACGGCCGTCGATGGCTACACCTTC
CSAQTGTAVDGYTF
>NA|many|TRBJ2-5|TRBV20-1
TGCAGTGCTAGTCAATCATTCCAAGAGACCCAGTACTTC
CSASQSFQETQYF
>NA|NA|TRBJ2-4|TRBV14
TGTGCCAGCAGCCAACTCGAAGGGGCGGAGAACATTCAGTACTTC
CASSQLEGAENIQYF
>NA|once|TRBJ2-7|TRBV9
TGTGCCAGCAGCGTAGTTAGCAATGAGCAGTACTTC
CASSVVSNEQYF
>NA|many|TRBJ2-7|TRBV14
TGTGCCAGCAGCCCCGAGGGGGATTCCTACGAGCAGTACTTC
CASSPEGDSYEQYF
>TRBD2|NA|TRBJ2-5|TRBV10-3
TGTGCCATCAGGGGAGGGATAGGGGCAGGCAAACCCTCAGAGACCCAGTACTTC
CAIRGGIGAGKPSETQYF
>NA|NA|TRBJ2-2|TRBV10-3
TGTGCCATCAGTGAATATTTACAGGGGAGGGACACCGGGGAGCTGTTTTTT
CAISEYLQGRDTGELFF
>NA|NA|TRBJ2-2|TRBV4-2
TGTGCCAGCAGCCAAGAGGTGGGGGCGAACACCGGGGAGCTGTTTTTT
CASSQEVGANTGELFF
>NA|NA|TRBJ1-2|TRBV18
TGTGCCAGCTCACCACCCTTGGCAGACTATGGCTACACCTTC
CASSPPLADYGYTF
>NA|NA|TRBJ1-4|TRBV11-2
TGTGCCAGCAGCTTGGAGGAAAATGAAAAACTGTTTTTT
CASSLEENEKLFF
>NA|NA|TRBJ1-2|TRBV14
TGTGCCAGCAGCCAACAAATGGGGGGGGGAGACGGCTACACCTTC
CASSQQMGGGDGYTF
>NA|many|TRBJ1-6|TRBV5-5
TGTGCCAGCAGCGGAGGGGGAGGAGGTAATTCACCCCTCCACTTT
CASSGGGGGNSPLHF
>NA|few|TRBJ2-5|TRBV7-6
TGTGCCAGCAGCCCGTTCGACAGAGAACAAGAGACCCAGTACTTC
CASSPFDREQETQYF
>TRBD2|few|TRBJ2-1|TRBV5-5
TGTGCCAGCAGCTGGACTAGCGGGGGGATCAATGAGCAGTTCTTC
CASSWTSGGINEQFF